A single T cell receptor (beta chain) is shown here with its context. This clone was seen only a few times. No cognate antigen has been identified for it. Base qualities are not at hand, and no much larger clone is one base apart. The junction carries 8 bases between V and J, which are trimmed by 0 bases and 10 bases respectively. The CDR3 has 13 amino acids, counting the end cysteine and phenylalanine. CDR3 DNA only is kept here, 39 bases in frame from base 1. From the germline V gene, CDR1 is SGHRS and CDR2 is YFSETQ. This specimen belongs to a study of CD4 T cells in relation to SARS-CoV-2 and coronaviruses (TCRdb year 2021). Background on the whole study: In the ViraFEST assay, PBMCs were cultured with antigen for approximately 11 days, after which TCR beta CDR3s were sequenced to identify antigen-specific clonal expansions. The study assessed, at the TCR clonotype level, memory CD4+ T cell crossreactivity between SARS-CoV-2 and common cold coronavirus spike proteins. Patient-derived lymphoblastoid cell lines were used to map the HLA restriction of shared crossreactive spike epitopes. A different TCR-beta assay, based on Illumina, was used to sequence expansion assays from other donors in the study. An HIV-1 Nef peptide pool or a no-peptide culture served as the negative reference condition. The Adaptive Biotechnologies TCR-sequencing kit was used to sequence samples from a few pre-COVID donors and the naive versus memory experiments, whereas other data were Illumina-based.

CD4+ T cells from unexposed donors were collected before the COVID-19 pandemic (2011-2018). The EasySep CD4+ T cell isolation kit was used to isolate CD4+ T cells once the cultures had run for 9 to 11 days. As cell number allowed, CD4+ T cells from unexposed donors were tested for reactivity to SARS-CoV-2 S and N and to four common cold coronavirus spike pools. Each well held 1.5 million to 2 million PBMCs cultured in IMDM containing around 5% human AB serum and roughly 9.3 IU/ml IL-2. Half of the culture medium was replaced with fresh IL-2-containing medium on days 3 and 7. In general, triplicate replicate wells were used for every peptide culture condition. The leukapheresis product used for the unexposed donors was purchased from a commercial source. Ficoll-Paque PLUS gradient centrifugation was used to isolate PBMCs from either whole blood or leukapheresis product. PBMCs were either cryopreserved at -140°C or used fresh in the expansion assay. The QIAamp Micro DNA Kit was used to extract genomic DNA from the CD4+ T cells.

Library preparation employed the immunoSEQ multiplex PCR assay. On the authors' methods: Preprocessing removed nonproductive sequences and CDR3s not starting with C, not ending with F or W, or shorter than 7 amino acids. Antigen-specific clonotypes were called with the MANAFEST web app on the basis of expansion relative to the reference and to other culture wells. To be counted as positive, a clone had to show significant expansion compared with the reference culture, at an FDR below 0.05, in 2 of 3 replicate wells. For a clone to be considered positive, significant expansion relative to all other tandem wells and an odds ratio above 5 were also required. Pairwise Levenshtein distance, computed with the stringdist R package after three terminal residues were trimmed from each end, was used as the measure of CDR3 homology. Sourced from immuneACCESS, this table was stored by TCRdb with only in-frame sequences that have V and J called. A share of the clones is absent; for the studies checked, an unresolved V gene accounts for under half, and the remainder has no known explanation. Clonal size and the V and J genes are those of that table, whereas D and trimming came from the DNA. The sample table holds around 18,000 clones, of which approximately 80% were seen once. The ten largest account for over 25% of the sample.

General study outcomes and caveats: The study was limited by small numbers of patients and tested TCRs. Crossreactive clones showed significantly weaker SARS-CoV-2-driven expansion than monoreactive clones, consistent with antigenic imprinting. Roughly 65% of donors had memory CD4+ clonotypes that crossrecognized SARS-CoV-2 and at least one common cold coronavirus spike. Pre-pandemic and post-infection samples were not both contributed by any donor, so tracing of the source of pre-existing responses was limited. Since the crossreactivity analysis centred on spike protein, crossreactivity against other viral proteins was not assessed.

Sequencing used CD4+ T cells from PBMCs, cultured in vitro. This clonotype was sampled from a human donor in good health. Rearrangement joined TRBV5-1 to TRBJ1-6; the D gene lacks a confident call. The nucleotides are TGCGCCAGCAGCTTGGGTCAGCGCTCACCCCTCCACTTT. Its coded protein is CASSLGQRSPLHF.